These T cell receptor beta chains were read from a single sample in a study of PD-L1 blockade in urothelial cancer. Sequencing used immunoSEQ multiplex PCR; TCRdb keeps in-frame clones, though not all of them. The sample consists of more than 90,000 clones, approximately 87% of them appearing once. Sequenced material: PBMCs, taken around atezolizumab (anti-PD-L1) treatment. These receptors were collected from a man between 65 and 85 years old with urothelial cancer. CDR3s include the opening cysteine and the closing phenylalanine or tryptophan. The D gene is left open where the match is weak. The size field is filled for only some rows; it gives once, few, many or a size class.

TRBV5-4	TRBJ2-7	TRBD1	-	CASSLNFGDSEKEQYF	TGTGCCAGCAGCTTGAATTTTGGGGACAGTGAAAAGGAGCAGTACTTC
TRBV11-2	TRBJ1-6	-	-	CASSFNRMAYNSPLHF	TGTGCCAGCAGCTTTAATCGTATGGCTTATAATTCACCCCTCCACTTT
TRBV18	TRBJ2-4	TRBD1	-	CASSPPGTGANIQYF	TGTGCCAGCTCACCACCTGGGACAGGCGCGAACATTCAGTACTTC
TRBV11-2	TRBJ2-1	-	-	CASSFSRYNEQFF	TGTGCCAGCAGCTTCAGTCGTTATAATGAGCAGTTCTTC
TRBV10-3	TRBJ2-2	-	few	CAISRGQELFF	TGTGCCATCTCAAGGGGACAGGAGCTGTTTTTT
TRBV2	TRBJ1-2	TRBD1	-	CASMDRGSYGYTF	TGTGCCAGCATGGACAGGGGGTCGTATGGCTACACCTTC
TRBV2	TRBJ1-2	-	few	CASSGEVSGYTF	TGTGCCAGCAGTGGAGAAGTGAGTGGCTACACCTTC
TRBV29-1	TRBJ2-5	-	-	CSVGHLQETQYF	TGCAGCGTTGGACACCTACAAGAGACCCAGTACTTC
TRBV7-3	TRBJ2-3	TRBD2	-	CASSLDGRVGDTQYF	TGTGCCAGCAGCTTAGACGGGAGGGTGGGAGATACGCAGTATTTT
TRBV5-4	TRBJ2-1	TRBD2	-	CASSPGTSGVDEQFF	TGTGCCAGCAGCCCCGGGACTAGCGGGGTTGATGAGCAGTTCTTC
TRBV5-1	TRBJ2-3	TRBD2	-	CASSFLAGGPQDTQYF	TGCGCCAGCAGCTTTTTAGCGGGAGGGCCTCAAGATACGCAGTATTTT
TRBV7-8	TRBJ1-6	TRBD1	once	CASTIDRGRSPLHF	TGTGCCAGCACCATTGACAGGGGGCGGTCACCCCTCCACTTT
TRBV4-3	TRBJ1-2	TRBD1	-	CASSPRRAGGGYTF	TGCGCCAGCAGCCCCCGACGGGCAGGGGGTGGCTACACCTTC
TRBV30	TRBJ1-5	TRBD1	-	CAWGTVSNQPQHF	TGTGCCTGGGGGACAGTTAGCAATCAGCCCCAGCATTTT
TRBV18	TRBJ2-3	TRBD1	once	CASSPRTGLDTQYF	TGTGCCAGCTCACCCCGGACAGGGCTGGATACGCAGTATTTT
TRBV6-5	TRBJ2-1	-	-	CASTSSGLLNEQFF	TGTGCCAGCACCTCTTCTGGGCTTTTGAATGAGCAGTTCTTC
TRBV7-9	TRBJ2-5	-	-	CASSHEWGVQETQYF	TGTGCCAGCAGCCACGAATGGGGCGTTCAAGAGACCCAGTACTTC
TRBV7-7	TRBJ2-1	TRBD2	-	CASSLDGGAHNEQFF	TGTGCCAGCAGCTTAGACGGGGGGGCACACAATGAGCAGTTCTTC
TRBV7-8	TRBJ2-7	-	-	CASSPISYEQYF	TGTGCCAGCAGCCCAATTTCCTACGAGCAGTACTTC
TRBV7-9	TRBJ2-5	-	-	CASRGGVGETQYF	TGTGCCAGCAGGGGGGGAGTGGGAGAGACCCAGTACTTC
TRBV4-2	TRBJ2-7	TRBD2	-	CASREGLASYEQYF	TGTGCCAGCAGGGAGGGACTAGCAAGCTACGAGCAGTACTTC
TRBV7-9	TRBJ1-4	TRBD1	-	CASSLEGQGSEKLFF	TGTGCCAGCAGCTTAGAGGGACAGGGATCTGAAAAACTGTTTTTT
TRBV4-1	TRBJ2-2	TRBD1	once	CASSHSTGAGELFF	TGCGCCAGCAGCCACTCAACAGGGGCCGGGGAGCTGTTTTTT
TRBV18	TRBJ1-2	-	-	CASSPALGAGESLYTF	TGTGCCAGCTCACCAGCCTTGGGGGCAGGGGAATCTCTCTACACCTTC
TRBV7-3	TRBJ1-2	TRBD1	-	CASSLTGGEGARGYGYTF	TGTGCCAGCAGCTTAACCGGGGGGGAGGGGGCGCGGGGCTATGGCTACACCTTC
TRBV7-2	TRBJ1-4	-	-	CASRRSREKLFF	TGTGCCAGCAGAAGGAGTCGGGAAAAACTGTTTTTT
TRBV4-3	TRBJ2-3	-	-	CASSQERADTDTQYF	TGCGCCAGCAGCCAGGAGCGGGCAGACACAGATACGCAGTATTTT
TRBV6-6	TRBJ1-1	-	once	CASCMRESNTEAFF	TGTGCCAGTTGTATGCGGGAGTCGAACACTGAAGCTTTCTTT
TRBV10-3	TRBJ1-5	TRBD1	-	CAISDRDSNQPQHF	TGTGCCATCAGTGACCGGGACAGTAATCAGCCCCAGCATTTT
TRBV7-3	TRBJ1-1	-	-	CASSQTGYNTEAFF	TGTGCCAGCAGCCAAACAGGGTATAACACTGAAGCTTTCTTT
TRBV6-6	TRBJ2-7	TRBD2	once	CASSYAGVSEQYF	TGTGCCAGCAGTTACGCGGGAGTTTCCGAGCAGTACTTC
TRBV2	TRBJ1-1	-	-	CATAGTSYTEAFF	TGTGCCACGGCCGGGACATCGTACACTGAAGCTTTCTTT
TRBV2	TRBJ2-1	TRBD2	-	CASRRATGGRNEQFF	TGTGCCAGCAGGAGGGCAACGGGAGGTAGGAATGAGCAGTTCTTC
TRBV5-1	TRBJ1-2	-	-	CASSLNENGYTF	TGCGCCAGCAGCTTGAACGAGAATGGCTACACCTTC
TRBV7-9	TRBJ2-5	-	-	CASSLGTGRQETQYF	TGTGCCAGCAGCTTGGGTACAGGACGGCAAGAGACCCAGTACTTC
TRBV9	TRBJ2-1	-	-	CASSPHDQGGWNEQFF	TGTGCCAGCAGCCCCCACGATCAGGGGGGATGGAATGAGCAGTTCTTC
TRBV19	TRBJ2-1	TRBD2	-	CASSSQSGVTYNEQFF	TGTGCCAGTAGTTCTCAAAGCGGGGTTACCTACAATGAGCAGTTCTTC
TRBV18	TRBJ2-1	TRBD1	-	CASSPYTGTAGNEQFF	TGTGCCAGCTCACCATATACTGGGACAGCCGGCAATGAGCAGTTCTTC
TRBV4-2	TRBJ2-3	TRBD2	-	CASSQVGGGGTDTQYF	TGTGCCAGCAGCCAAGTCGGCGGGGGGGGCACAGATACGCAGTATTTT
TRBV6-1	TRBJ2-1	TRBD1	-	CASSEPGQGKNEQFF	TGTGCCAGCAGTGAACCGGGACAGGGTAAAAATGAGCAGTTCTTC
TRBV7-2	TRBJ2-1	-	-	CASSLARDNEQFF	TGTGCCAGCAGCTTAGCCAGGGACAATGAGCAGTTCTTC
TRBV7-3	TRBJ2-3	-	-	CASSGAGDTQYF	TGTGCCAGCAGCGGGGCGGGGGATACGCAGTATTTT
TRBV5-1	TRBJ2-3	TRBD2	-	CASSLVSLGEGSQYF	TGCGCCAGCAGCTTGGTCAGTCTTGGGGAGGGATCTCAGTATTTT
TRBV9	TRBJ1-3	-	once	CASSQAGGWGGNTIYF	TGTGCCAGCAGCCAGGCGGGGGGCTGGGGTGGAAACACCATATATTTT
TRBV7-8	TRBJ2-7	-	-	CASSPRDGSYEQYF	TGTGCCAGCAGCCCCCGGGATGGCTCCTACGAGCAGTACTTC
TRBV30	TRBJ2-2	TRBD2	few	CAWSRTSGRVHTGELFF	TGTGCCTGGAGTCGGACTAGCGGGAGGGTGCACACCGGGGAGCTGTTTTTT
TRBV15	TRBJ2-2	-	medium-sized	CATSRYPSGTGGTGELFF	TGTGCCACCAGCAGATACCCCAGTGGGACTGGAGGCACCGGGGAGCTGTTTTTT
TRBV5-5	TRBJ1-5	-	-	CASSWDTSNQPQHF	TGTGCCAGCAGCTGGGACACTAGCAATCAGCCCCAGCATTTT
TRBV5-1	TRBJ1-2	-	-	CASSLVLPGGYGYTF	TGCGCCAGCAGCTTGGTCCTTCCGGGAGGGTATGGCTACACCTTC
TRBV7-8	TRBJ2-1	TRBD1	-	CASSPGTGGYNEQFF	TGTGCCAGCAGCCCCGGGACAGGGGGTTACAATGAGCAGTTCTTC
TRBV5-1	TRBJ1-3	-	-	CASSLGVKEGNTIYF	TGCGCCAGCAGCTTGGGGGTAAAGGAGGGAAACACCATATATTTT
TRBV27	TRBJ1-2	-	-	CASSLEGANYGYTF	TGTGCCAGCAGTTTAGAAGGGGCTAACTATGGCTACACCTTC
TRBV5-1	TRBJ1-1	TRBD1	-	CASSSRQGGNTEAFF	TGCGCCAGCAGCTCCCGACAGGGAGGTAACACTGAAGCTTTCTTT
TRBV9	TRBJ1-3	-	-	CASKPPRQGSGNTIYF	TGTGCCAGCAAACCACCCCGCCAGGGATCTGGAAACACCATATATTTT
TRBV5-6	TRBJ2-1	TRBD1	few	CASSPGQALPYNEQFF	TGTGCCAGCAGCCCCGGACAGGCTCTACCCTACAATGAGCAGTTCTTC
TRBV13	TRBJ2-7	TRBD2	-	CASSSGTSGGNEQYF	TGTGCCAGCAGCTCGGGGACTAGCGGGGGGAATGAGCAGTACTTC
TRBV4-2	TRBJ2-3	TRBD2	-	CASSQDESGGLRATQYF	TGTGCCAGCAGCCAAGATGAGAGCGGGGGCCTCCGGGCTACGCAGTATTTT
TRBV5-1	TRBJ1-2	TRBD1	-	CASSWTGGQGYGYTF	TGCGCCAGCAGCTGGACAGGGGGACAGGGCTATGGCTACACCTTC
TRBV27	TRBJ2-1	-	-	CASSLGRVGHNEQFF	TGTGCCAGCAGTTTAGGCAGGGTCGGCCACAATGAGCAGTTCTTC
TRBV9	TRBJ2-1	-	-	CASSVAGALYSEQFF	TGTGCCAGCAGCGTAGCTGGGGCCCTCTACAGTGAGCAGTTCTTC